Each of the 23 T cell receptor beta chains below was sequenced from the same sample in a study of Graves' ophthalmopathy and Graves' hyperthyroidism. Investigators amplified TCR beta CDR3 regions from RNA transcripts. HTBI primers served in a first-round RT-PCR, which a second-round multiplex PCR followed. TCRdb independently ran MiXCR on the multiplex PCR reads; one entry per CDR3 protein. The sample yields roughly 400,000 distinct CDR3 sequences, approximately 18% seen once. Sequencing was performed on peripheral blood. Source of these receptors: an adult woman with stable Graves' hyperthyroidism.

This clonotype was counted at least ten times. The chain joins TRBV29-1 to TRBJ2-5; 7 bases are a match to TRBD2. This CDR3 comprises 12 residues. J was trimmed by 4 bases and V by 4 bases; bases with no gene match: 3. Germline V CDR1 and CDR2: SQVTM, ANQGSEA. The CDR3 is CSVAPGGETQYF. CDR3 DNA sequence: TGCAGCGTTGCCCCGGGAGGAGAGACCCAGTACTTC.

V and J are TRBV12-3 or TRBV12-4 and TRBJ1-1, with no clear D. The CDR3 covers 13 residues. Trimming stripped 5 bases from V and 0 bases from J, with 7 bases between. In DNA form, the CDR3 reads TGTGCCAGCAGTCGGATGTTGAACACTGAAGCTTTCTTT. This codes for CASSRMLNTEAFF.

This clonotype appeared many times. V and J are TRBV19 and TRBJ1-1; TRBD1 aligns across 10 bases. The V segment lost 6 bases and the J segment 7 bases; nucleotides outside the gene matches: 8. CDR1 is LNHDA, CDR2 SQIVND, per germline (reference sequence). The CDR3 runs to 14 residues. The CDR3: CASSRDRGEGEAFF. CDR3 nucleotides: TGTGCCAGTAGCCGGGACAGGGGAGAGGGTGAAGCTTTCTTT.

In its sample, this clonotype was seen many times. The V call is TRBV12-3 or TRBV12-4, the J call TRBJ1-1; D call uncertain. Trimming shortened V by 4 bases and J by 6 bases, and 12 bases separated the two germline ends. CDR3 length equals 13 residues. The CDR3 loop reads CASSSAPSAEAFF. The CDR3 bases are TGTGCCAGCAGTTCTGCCCCCAGTGCTGAAGCTTTCTTT.

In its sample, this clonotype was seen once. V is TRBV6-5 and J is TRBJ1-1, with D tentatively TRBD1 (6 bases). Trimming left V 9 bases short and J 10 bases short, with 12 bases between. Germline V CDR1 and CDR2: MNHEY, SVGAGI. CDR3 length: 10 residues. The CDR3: CASTGSRAFF. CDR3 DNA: TGTGCCAGTACAGGGTCCCGAGCTTTCTTT.

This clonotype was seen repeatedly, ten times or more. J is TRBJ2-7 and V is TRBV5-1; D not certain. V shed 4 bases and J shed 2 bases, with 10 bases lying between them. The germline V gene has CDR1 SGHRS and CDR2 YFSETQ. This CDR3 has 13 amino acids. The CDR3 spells CASSTDLTYEQYF. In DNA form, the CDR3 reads TGCGCCAGCAGCACAGACCTTACCTACGAGCAGTACTTC.

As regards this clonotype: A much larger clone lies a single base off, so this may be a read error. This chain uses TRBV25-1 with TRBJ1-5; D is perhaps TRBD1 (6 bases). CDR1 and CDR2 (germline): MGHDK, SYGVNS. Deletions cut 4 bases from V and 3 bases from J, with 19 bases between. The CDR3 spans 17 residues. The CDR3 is CASSGKLGDKFNQPQHF. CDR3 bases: TGTGCCAGCAGTGGAAAACTTGGGGACAAGTTCAATCAGCCCCAGCATTTT.

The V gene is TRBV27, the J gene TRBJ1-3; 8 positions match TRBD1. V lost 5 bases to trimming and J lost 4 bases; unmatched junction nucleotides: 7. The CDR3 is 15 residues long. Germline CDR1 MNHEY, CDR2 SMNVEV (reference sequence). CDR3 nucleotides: TGTGCCAGCAGTATCGACAGGGGTGGAGGAAACACCATATATTTT. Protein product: CASSIDRGGGNTIYF.

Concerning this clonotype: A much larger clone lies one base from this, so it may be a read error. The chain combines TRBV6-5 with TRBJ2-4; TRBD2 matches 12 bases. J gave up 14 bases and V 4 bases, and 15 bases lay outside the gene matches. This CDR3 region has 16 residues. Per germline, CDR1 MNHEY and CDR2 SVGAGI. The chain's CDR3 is CASSFHPTSGSGEKYF. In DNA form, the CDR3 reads TGTGCCAGCAGTTTCCACCCGACTAGCGGGAGTGGTGAGAAGTACTTC.

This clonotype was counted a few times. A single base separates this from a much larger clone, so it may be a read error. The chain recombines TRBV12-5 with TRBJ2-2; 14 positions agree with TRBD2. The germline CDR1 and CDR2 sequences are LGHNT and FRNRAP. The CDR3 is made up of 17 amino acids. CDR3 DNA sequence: TGTGCTAGTGGCCATGGGACTAGCGGGAGAATCACCGGGGAGCTGCTTTTT. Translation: CASGHGTSGRITGELLF.

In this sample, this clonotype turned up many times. The CDR3, as DNA: TGTGCCAGCAGTTTAAGGACGGGCGGGGAGCTGTTTTTT. Amino acid sequence: CASSLRTGGELFF. The rearrangement uses TRBV28 and TRBJ2-2; D is unresolved. The germline V gene has CDR1 MDHEN and CDR2 SYDVKM. CDR3 length: 13 residues. The ends were cut back, 2 bases at V and 7 bases at J, with 8 bases in the middle.

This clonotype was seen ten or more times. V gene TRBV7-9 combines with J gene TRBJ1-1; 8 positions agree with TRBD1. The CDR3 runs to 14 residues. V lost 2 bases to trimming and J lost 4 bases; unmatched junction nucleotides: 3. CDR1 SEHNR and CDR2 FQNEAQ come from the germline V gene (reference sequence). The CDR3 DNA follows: TGTGCCAGCAGCTTACCCCAGGGGGCCACTGAAGCTTTCTTT. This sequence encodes CASSLPQGATEAFF.

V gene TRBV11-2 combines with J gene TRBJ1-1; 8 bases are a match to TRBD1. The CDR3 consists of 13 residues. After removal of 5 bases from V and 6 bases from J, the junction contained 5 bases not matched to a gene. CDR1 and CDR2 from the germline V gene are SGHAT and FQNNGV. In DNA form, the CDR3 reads TGTGCCAGCAGCCCCCGGACAGGGCCTGAAGCTTTCTTT. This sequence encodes CASSPRTGPEAFF.

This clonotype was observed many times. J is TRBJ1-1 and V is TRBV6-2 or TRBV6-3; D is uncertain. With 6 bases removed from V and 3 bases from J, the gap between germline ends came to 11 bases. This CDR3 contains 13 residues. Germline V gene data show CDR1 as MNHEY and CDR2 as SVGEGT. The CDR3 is CASSLALDTEAFF. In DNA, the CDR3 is TGTGCCAGCAGCCTCGCGCTTGACACTGAAGCTTTCTTT.

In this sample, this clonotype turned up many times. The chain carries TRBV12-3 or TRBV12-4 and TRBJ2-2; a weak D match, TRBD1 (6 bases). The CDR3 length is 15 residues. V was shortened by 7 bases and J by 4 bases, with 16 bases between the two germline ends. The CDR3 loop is CASNNRVKATGELFF. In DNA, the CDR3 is TGTGCCAGCAATAACAGGGTTAAGGCCACCGGGGAGCTGTTTTTT.

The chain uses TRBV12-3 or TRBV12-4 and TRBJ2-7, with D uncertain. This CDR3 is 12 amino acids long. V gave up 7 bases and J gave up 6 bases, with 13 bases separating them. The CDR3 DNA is TGTGCCAGCACTTTGATCAGTTCCGAGCAGTACTTC. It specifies CASTLISSEQYF.

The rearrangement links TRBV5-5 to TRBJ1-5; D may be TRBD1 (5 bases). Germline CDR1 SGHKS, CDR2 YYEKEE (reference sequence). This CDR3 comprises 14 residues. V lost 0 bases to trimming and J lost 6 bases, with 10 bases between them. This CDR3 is CASSLEQDSQPQHF. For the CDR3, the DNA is TGTGCCAGCAGCTTGGAACAGGACTCTCAGCCCCAGCATTTT. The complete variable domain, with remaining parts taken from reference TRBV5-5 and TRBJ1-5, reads DAGVTQSPTHLIKTRGQQVTLRCSPISGHKSVSWYQQVLGQGPQFIFQYYEKEERGRGNFPDRFSARQFPNYSSELNVNALLLGDSALYLCASSLEQDSQPQHFGDGTRLSIL.

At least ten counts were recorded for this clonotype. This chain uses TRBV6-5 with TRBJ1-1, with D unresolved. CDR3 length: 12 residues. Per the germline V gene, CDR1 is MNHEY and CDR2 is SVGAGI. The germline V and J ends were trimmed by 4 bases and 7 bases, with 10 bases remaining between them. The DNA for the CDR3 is TGTGCCAGCAGTTCGGTCGGAGATGAAGCTTTCTTT. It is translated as CASSSVGDEAFF.

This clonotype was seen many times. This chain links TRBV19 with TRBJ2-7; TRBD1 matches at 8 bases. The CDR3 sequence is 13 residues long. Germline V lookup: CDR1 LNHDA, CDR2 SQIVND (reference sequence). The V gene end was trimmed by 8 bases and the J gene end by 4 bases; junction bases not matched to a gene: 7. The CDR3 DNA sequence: TGTGCCAGTGGGGACAGGCAATCTTACGAGCAGTACTTC. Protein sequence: CASGDRQSYEQYF. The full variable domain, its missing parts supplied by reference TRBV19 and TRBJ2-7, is DGGITQSPKYLFRKEGQNVTLSCEQNLNHDAMYWYRQDPGQGLRLIYYSQIVNDFQKGDIAEGYSVSREKKESFPLTVTSAQKNPTAFYLCASGDRQSYEQYFGPGTRLTVT.

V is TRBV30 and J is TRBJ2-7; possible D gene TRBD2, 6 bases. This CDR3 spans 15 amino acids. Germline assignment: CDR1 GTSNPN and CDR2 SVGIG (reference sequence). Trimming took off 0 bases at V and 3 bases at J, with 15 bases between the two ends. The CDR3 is CAWSVRRGKIYEQYF. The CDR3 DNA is TGTGCCTGGAGTGTACGGCGCGGGAAGATCTACGAGCAGTACTTC.

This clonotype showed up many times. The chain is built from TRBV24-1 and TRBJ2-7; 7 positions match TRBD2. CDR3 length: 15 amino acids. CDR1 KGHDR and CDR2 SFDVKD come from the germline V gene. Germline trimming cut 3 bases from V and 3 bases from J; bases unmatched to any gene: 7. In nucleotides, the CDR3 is TGTGCCACCAGTGATGAGTCTAGCGGCAACTACGAGCAGTACTTC. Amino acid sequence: CATSDESSGNYEQYF.

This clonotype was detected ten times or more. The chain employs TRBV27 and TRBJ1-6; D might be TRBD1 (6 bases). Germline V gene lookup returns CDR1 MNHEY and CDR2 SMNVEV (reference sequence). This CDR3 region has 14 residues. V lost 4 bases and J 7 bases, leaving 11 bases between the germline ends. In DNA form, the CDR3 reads TGTGCCAGCAGTTCAGGGGTTACCAATTCACCCCTCCACTTT. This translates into CASSSGVTNSPLHF.

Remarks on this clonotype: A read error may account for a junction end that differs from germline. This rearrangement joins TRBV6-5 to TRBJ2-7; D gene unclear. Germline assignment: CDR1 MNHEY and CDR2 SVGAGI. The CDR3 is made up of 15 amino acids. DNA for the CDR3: TGTGCCGGCAGTTCACTCACCACGGAACCTTACGAGCAGTACTTC. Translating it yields CAGSSLTTEPYEQYF.